These 5 T cell receptor beta chains came from one sample sequenced in a study of blood T cell repertoires in COVID-19. Repertoires were generated with immunoSEQ multiplex PCR, while TCRdb's copy carries only in-frame clones and drops some. The table lists some 160,000 clones, more than 65% of them singletons. The sequencing input was peripheral blood. These receptors came from a man in his 60s with acute or convalescent COVID-19.

The rearrangement uses TRBV6-5 and TRBJ1-1; the match to TRBD1 covers 7 bases. The CDR3 spans 13 residues. Unmatched junction bases numbered 6, after V lost 4 bases and J lost 7 bases. CDR1 is MNHEY and CDR2 is SVGAGI in the germline V gene. The CDR3 region is CASSSTGIVEAFF. CDR3 in DNA: TGTGCCAGCAGTTCGACAGGGATCGTTGAAGCTTTCTTT.

This rearrangement joins TRBV14 to TRBJ1-3, with 8 bases matching TRBD1. J gave up 4 bases and V 3 bases, and 8 bases lay outside the gene matches. Germline CDR1 reads SGHDN; CDR2 reads FVKESK. The CDR3 contains 16 residues. CDR3 loop: CASSQRTGGEGNTIYF. The CDR3 coding sequence is TGTGCCAGCAGCCAGAGAACAGGGGGTGAAGGAAACACCATATATTTT. Full variable domain (rest looked up from reference TRBV14 and TRBJ1-3): EAGVTQFPSHSVIEKGQTVTLRCDPISGHDNLYWYRRVMGKEIKFLLHFVKESKQDESGMPNNRFLAERTGGTYSTLKVQPAELEDSGVYFCASSQRTGGEGNTIYFGEGSWLTVV.

This clone was seen once. This sequence joins TRBV12-3 or TRBV12-4 and TRBJ2-2; D call uncertain. The germline V and J ends were trimmed by 2 bases and 8 bases, with 6 bases remaining between them. The CDR3 length is 12 residues. The DNA for the CDR3 is TGTGCCAGCAGTTTAACGGTGGGGGAGCTGTTTTTT. Translating gives CASSLTVGELFF.

V usage is TRBV4-1 and J usage is TRBJ2-7; 15 nucleotides line up with TRBD2. Germline values: CDR1 MGHRA, CDR2 YSYEKL. This CDR3 is built from 19 residues. The V and J ends lost 2 bases and 0 bases, in that order; junction bases with no gene match: 8. The CDR3 reads CASSQPGLAGGSGSYEQYF. The CDR3 DNA sequence: TGCGCCAGCAGCCAACCGGGACTAGCGGGAGGAAGCGGCTCCTACGAGCAGTACTTC.

In regard to this clone: One end of the junction is discordant with germline, which a read error may explain. The rearrangement joins TRBV29-1 to TRBJ2-2; 10 bases fit TRBD2. The CDR3 covers 15 residues. Germline CDR1 reads SQVTM; CDR2 reads ANQGSEA. CDR3 DNA sequence: TGTGGGGCTAGCGGGAGTGGATGGAACACCGGGGAGCTGTTTTTT. This gives the protein CGASGSGWNTGELFF.